Here is one TCR beta chain with its context. This clonotype appeared many times. Its antigen is unknown. No much larger clone exists at a distance of one base, and base qualities are not known. Amplification of TCR beta CDR3 regions was carried out from RNA transcripts. For the first round of RT-PCR on the TCR CDR3, the HTBI primer set was used together with the Qiagen OneStep RT-PCR kit. A second multiplex PCR round built the libraries, followed by size selection and purification. Sequencing of the libraries was done on an Illumina HiSeq2000 using paired-end 100 bp reads. Per the original workflow: SOAPnuke was used to process the raw data, with reads discarded if the reads contained adapters or uncalled bases, had a mean Phred below 15, or lacked an exact constant-primer or identifier match. COPE v1.2.5 was used to merge high-quality paired reads, and clonotypes were defined as unique nucleotide sequences. MiTCR v1.1 was used to align the clonotypes against IMGT TRBV, TRBD and TRBJ reference segments. The analysis was restricted to V-J combinations with a frequency above 0.0001, which together covered roughly 99% of the repertoires. A TCS score was defined as the ratio of F50 (clonal expansion) to E x V (chaos), with BLOSUM62-based TCRdist applied between CDR3 peptides within each V-J. Welch's t-statistics and random forest reduced 514 V-J features to about 13, which were used in a naive Bayes classifier (R e1071). Thyroid-blood repertoire similarity was quantified with the Morisita-Horn index. TCRdb took the public reads, trimmed them with fastp at Q25, ran MiXCR for clone calling and kept in-frame beta chains. Records with the same CDR3 protein are collapsed into one entry carrying the most frequent genes and DNA. These V and J calls rely on TCRdb rather than the paper's analysis. Recorded for this sample are hundreds of thousands of distinct CDR3 sequences; 40% to 55% of them occurred a single time. 6.5% to 9% of the sample belongs to the ten largest clones.

Spanning cysteine to phenylalanine, the CDR3 consists of 13 amino acids. Only CDR3 DNA is held: 39 bases, read in frame from base 1. According to the germline V gene, CDR1 reads SQVTM and CDR2 reads ANQGSEA. V is shortened by 0 bases, J by 3 bases, and the region joining them spans 6 bases. The study excluded patients with uncontrolled infections, other autoimmune diseases, pregnancy or lactation. Diagnoses were based on clinical symptoms, serum thyroxine and TRAb, thyroid ultrasound and orbital computed tomography. Total RNA was extracted with Trizol reagent, and quality was checked on an Agilent 2100 Bioanalyzer. This specimen comes from a study of T cells in Graves' hyperthyroidism and ophthalmopathy (dated by TCRdb to the late 2010s). Notes on the research overall: To identify TCR V-J signatures that set the groups apart, the researchers used a discovery cohort of about a hundred patients, made up of 40 to 45 with Graves' ophthalmopathy and 57 with stable Graves' hyperthyroidism. Prospective prediction of ophthalmopathy was tested in an independent validation cohort consisting of 18 hyperthyroidism patients and more than 15 patients who later progressed to ophthalmopathy. The roughly 100 discovery patients were randomly split 7:3 into training and test sets. The study also compared thyroid tissue and blood T-cell repertoires from about six Graves' hyperthyroidism patients. After blood sampling, hyperthyroidism patients were treated with methimazole at a starting dose of 30 mg daily, and ophthalmopathy patients were treated with high-dose intravenous methylprednisolone. The paper reports TCR Vbeta CDR3 sequencing of approximately 130 peripheral blood samples: around 41 ophthalmopathy, under 80 hyperthyroidism and approximately 17 progressor patients.

The full study reports these points: Sample size was not statistically predetermined, and blinding of investigators to group allocation was not performed. Most expanded thyroid clonotypes (frequency above 0.001) were also detected in blood, a finding suggesting that blood repertoires may reflect thyroid immune responses. In validation, the model predicted progression to ophthalmopathy with approximately 69% sensitivity and about 72% specificity, a median of about six months before onset. In cross-validation, a model built on a 13 V-J signature told ophthalmopathy apart from stable hyperthyroidism with approximately 90% sensitivity and approximately 81% specificity, and in testing the same model reached 80%/75%.

The receptor comes from an adult man with Graves' disease, either hyperthyroidism or ophthalmopathy (not recorded which). Specimen: peripheral blood or thyroid tissue (not recorded which). The chain is encoded by TRBV29-1 joined to TRBJ1-5, with the D gene call left open. The DNA sequence reads TGCAGCGTTGAAGAGGGGAACAATCAGCCCCAGCATTTT. Translated, it reads CSVEEGNNQPQHF.